The 20 T cell receptor beta chains given below trace back to one sample, sequenced in a study of T cell changes during pregnancy in multiple sclerosis. The data were produced by immunoSEQ multiplex PCR, yet TCRdb's version contains in-frame clones alone and is incomplete. The sample yields tens of thousands of clones, roughly 91% seen once. The material sequenced was CD8+ T cells from peripheral blood mononuclear cells, taken before pregnancy. The receptors derive from a female donor with multiple sclerosis, enrolled in a pregnancy study.

The CDR3 loop is CASRPLAGSTGELFF. The DNA of the CDR3 is TGTGCCAGCAGACCCCTAGCGGGGAGCACCGGGGAGCTGTTTTTT. The rearrangement links TRBV7-2 to TRBJ2-2, with 9 bases identical to TRBD2. Unmatched junction bases numbered 6, after V lost 6 bases and J lost 4 bases. Germline CDR1 SGHTA, CDR2 FQGNSA. This CDR3 has 15 residues.

The chain uses TRBV5-4 and TRBJ2-7; the match to TRBD1 covers 11 bases. The germline gives CDR1 SGHNT, CDR2 YYREEE (reference sequence). CDR3 length equals 16 residues. J lost 2 bases, V lost 0 bases, and 4 bases had no gene match. DNA for the CDR3: TGTGCCAGCAGCTTGGCGAGGACAGGGGGCGCCTACGAGCAGTACTTC. Its protein product is CASSLARTGGAYEQYF.

This rearrangement joins TRBV9 to TRBJ2-7; D is possibly TRBD1 (6 bases). V dropped 3 bases and J dropped 2 bases, with 18 bases sitting between them. This CDR3 is 16 amino acids long. Per the germline V gene, CDR1 is SGDLS and CDR2 is YYNGEE. The CDR3 region is CASSGGWDTNPYEQYF. The CDR3 nucleotides read TGTGCCAGCAGCGGGGGTTGGGACACCAATCCCTACGAGCAGTACTTC.

The rearrangement joins TRBV11-2 to TRBJ2-5, with 11 nucleotides matching TRBD2. Germline values: CDR1 SGHAT, CDR2 FQNNGV. This CDR3 has 18 residues. With V trimmed by 8 bases and J by 5 bases, 19 bases remained unmatched. CDR3 coding DNA: TGTGCCAGCGGCGTAAAGCGCGCTAGCGGGGGGTATGGGGAGACCCAGTACTTC. Protein product: CASGVKRASGGYGETQYF.

The CDR3 spells CASSTLTGTSSYEQYF. The DNA for the CDR3 is TGTGCCAGCAGCACCTTGACAGGGACCAGCTCCTACGAGCAGTACTTC. The chain uses TRBV7-8 and TRBJ2-7; TRBD1 aligns across 7 bases. CDR1 SGHVS and CDR2 FQNEAQ come from the germline V gene. V lost 5 bases, J lost 0 bases, and 10 bases stayed unmatched. The CDR3 consists of 16 residues.

This clone turned up a few times. CDR3 loop: CASSETDNEQFF. DNA for the CDR3: TGTGCCAGCAGCGAGACAGACAATGAGCAGTTCTTC. The gene calls are TRBV7-3 and TRBJ2-1, with D perhaps TRBD1 (5 bases). From germline, CDR1 is SGHTA and CDR2 FQGTGA. Trimming shortened V by 5 bases and J by 5 bases, and 7 bases separated the two germline ends. CDR3 length: 12 residues.

The CDR3 DNA reads TGTGCCAGCACCCCATGGGGGGGAAAACTGTACGAGCAGTACTTC. Amino acids: CASTPWGGKLYEQYF. The chain carries TRBV28 and TRBJ2-7; 7 bases map to TRBD2. The CDR3 totals 15 residues. Losses at the gene ends were 7 bases for V and 4 bases for J; bases not matched to a gene: 13. CDR1 and CDR2 (germline): MDHEN, SYDVKM.

The chain carries TRBV4-1 and TRBJ2-5, with 7 bases fitting TRBD2. The J segment lost 1 base and the V segment lost 1 base, leaving 3 bases of the junction unmatched. Germline assignment: CDR1 MGHRA and CDR2 YSYEKL. This CDR3 spans 15 amino acids. The CDR3 sequence is CASSQGSGGQETQYF. In nucleotides, the CDR3 is TGCGCCAGCAGCCAAGGATCGGGGGGCCAAGAGACCCAGTACTTC.

The chain links TRBV5-6 to TRBJ2-2, with TRBD1 matching over 10 bases. The CDR3 consists of 17 residues. Trimming took 3 bases from V and 6 from J; bases not matched to a gene: 11. Germline-derived CDR1 and CDR2 are SGHDT and YYEEEE. CDR3 protein: CASSSTRTGGYSGELFF. CDR3 in DNA: TGTGCCAGCAGCTCGACCCGGACAGGGGGATATTCCGGGGAGCTGTTTTTT.

The chain recombines TRBV28 with TRBJ2-7; the match to TRBD2 covers 8 bases. The CDR3 totals 14 residues. V shed 3 bases and J 3 bases; nucleotides not matched to a gene: 4. Germline V gene data show CDR1 as MDHEN and CDR2 as SYDVKM. The CDR3 loop reads CASSLVAGGYEQYF. The CDR3 nucleotides are TGTGCCAGCAGTTTGGTCGCGGGGGGCTACGAGCAGTACTTC.

Only a few counts were recorded for this clone. The rearrangement joins TRBV5-1 to TRBJ2-3; TRBD2 matches 9 bases. With 0 bases clipped from V and 6 bases from J, the junction kept 8 bases outside the gene matches. CDR3 length: 16 amino acids. Per the germline V gene, CDR1 is SGHRS and CDR2 is YFSETQ. The CDR3 sequence is CASSLGGGLAGDTQYF. The CDR3 coding sequence is TGCGCCAGCAGCTTGGGCGGCGGCCTAGCGGGGGATACGCAGTATTTT.

This rearrangement joins TRBV27 to TRBJ1-2, with D maybe TRBD1 (5 bases). Trimming removed 5 bases from V and 8 bases from J, with 18 bases in between. The CDR3 covers 14 residues. Germline V gives CDR1 MNHEY, CDR2 SMNVEV (reference sequence). This CDR3 reads CASSLTQGGGGYTF. DNA for the CDR3: TGTGCCAGCAGTCTCACTCAGGGTGGTGGCGGCTACACCTTC.

The chain couples TRBV14 to TRBJ1-1; no clear D. The CDR3 spans 12 residues. V lost 6 bases to trimming and J lost 10 bases, with 15 bases between them. Looked up from germline, CDR1 is SGHDN and CDR2 is FVKESK. CDR3 sequence reads: CASSPAGGLAFF. The CDR3 DNA is TGTGCCAGCAGTCCTGCGGGCGGGCTAGCTTTCTTT.

The chain links TRBV27 to TRBJ2-5, with 7 bases identical to TRBD2. Per germline, CDR1 MNHEY and CDR2 SMNVEV (reference sequence). V was clipped by 3 bases and J by 4 bases; unmatched bases: 5. The CDR3 has 14 residues. CDR3 nucleotide sequence: TGTGCCAGCAGTTTGGGAGGGGAGGGAGAGACCCAGTACTTC. It translates to CASSLGGEGETQYF.

This clone was detected once. CDR3 region: CASTLGTSGGTDTQYF. Written as DNA, the CDR3 is TGTGCCAGTACCCTAGGGACTAGCGGGGGCACAGATACGCAGTATTTT. The chain uses TRBV19 and TRBJ2-3; 13 bases match TRBD2. The V gene's germline CDR1 is LNHDA and CDR2 SQIVND (reference sequence). This CDR3 has 16 amino acids. V lost 7 bases to trimming and J lost 1 base; unmatched junction nucleotides: 5.

J is TRBJ2-6 and V is TRBV2; 8 bases are shared with TRBD1. With V trimmed by 8 bases and J by 4 bases, 10 bases remained unmatched. In germline, CDR1 is SNHLY, CDR2 FYNNEI. The CDR3 length is 16 residues. CDR3 loop: CASWGTGSAGANVLTF. In DNA, the CDR3 is TGTGCCAGCTGGGGGACAGGATCTGCCGGGGCCAACGTCCTGACTTTC.

The rearrangement links TRBV30 to TRBJ1-4, with 8 bases identical to TRBD1. V lost 2 bases, J lost 0 bases, and 5 bases stayed unmatched. The CDR3 length is 16 residues. The V gene's germline CDR1 is GTSNPN and CDR2 SVGIG (reference sequence). This CDR3 reads CAWSIGTGPTNEKLFF. In DNA form, the CDR3 reads TGTGCCTGGAGTATCGGGACAGGACCAACTAATGAAAAACTGTTTTTT. The complete variable domain, with remaining parts taken from reference TRBV30 and TRBJ1-4, reads SQTIHQWPATLVQPVGSPLSLECTVEGTSNPNLYWYRQAAGRGLQLLFYSVGIGQISSEVPQNLSASRPQDRQFILSSKKLLLSDSGFYLCAWSIGTGPTNEKLFFGSGTQLSVL.

V and J are TRBV6-5 and TRBJ2-2; 10 bases fit TRBD2. V shed 2 bases, J shed 6 bases, and the junction held 6 bases outside the gene matches. The V gene's germline CDR1 is MNHEY and CDR2 SVGAGI. CDR3 size: 16 residues. As DNA, the CDR3 is TGTGCCAGCAGTTACGGAGCGGGGGGGCCTGCCGGGGAGCTGTTTTTT. It translates to CASSYGAGGPAGELFF.

The chain has TRBV30 and TRBJ1-1; D is undetermined. Trimming shortened V by 0 bases and J by 4 bases, and 6 bases separated the two germline ends. Germline V gives CDR1 GTSNPN, CDR2 SVGIG (reference sequence). CDR3 length: 12 residues. The CDR3 is CAWSVIGTEAFF. The CDR3 DNA sequence: TGTGCCTGGAGTGTCATCGGCACTGAAGCTTTCTTT.

J is TRBJ2-1 and V is TRBV9, with TRBD2 identical over 8 bases. CDR3 length: 14 amino acids. After removal of 8 bases from V and 4 bases from J, the junction contained 8 bases not matched to a gene. From germline, CDR1 is SGDLS and CDR2 YYNGEE. The CDR3 region has the DNA TGTGCCAGTGCGGGGGCGGGGGGATACAATGAGCAGTTCTTC. Translated, it gives CASAGAGGYNEQFF.